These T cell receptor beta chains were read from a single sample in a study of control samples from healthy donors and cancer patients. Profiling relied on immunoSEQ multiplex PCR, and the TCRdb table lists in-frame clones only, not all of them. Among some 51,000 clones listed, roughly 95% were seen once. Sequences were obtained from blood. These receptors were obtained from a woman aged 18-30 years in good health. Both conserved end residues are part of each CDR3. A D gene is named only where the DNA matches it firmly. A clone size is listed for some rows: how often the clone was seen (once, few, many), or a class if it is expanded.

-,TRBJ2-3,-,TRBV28,CASSFFRTTDTQYF,TGTGCCAGCAGTTTTTTCAGGACCACAGATACGCAGTATTTT
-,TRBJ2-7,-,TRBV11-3,CATDTYEQYF,TGTGCCACGGACACCTACGAGCAGTACTTC
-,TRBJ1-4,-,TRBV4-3,CASSQDWGGEKLFF,TGCGCCAGCAGCCAAGATTGGGGCGGAGAAAAACTGTTTTTT
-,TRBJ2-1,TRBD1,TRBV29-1,CSGTGEILFF,TGCAGCGGGACAGGTGAGATCTTGTTCTTC
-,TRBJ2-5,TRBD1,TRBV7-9,CASSFYLDRGQETQYF,TGTGCCAGCAGCTTCTACTTGGACAGGGGACAAGAGACCCAGTACTTC
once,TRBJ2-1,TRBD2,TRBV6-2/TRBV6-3,CASSPGTSDYNEQFF,TGTGCCAGCAGTCCCGGGACTAGCGACTACAATGAGCAGTTCTTC
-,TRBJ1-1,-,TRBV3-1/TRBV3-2,CASSQREANTEAFF,TGTGCCAGCAGCCAACGGGAAGCGAACACTGAAGCTTTCTTT
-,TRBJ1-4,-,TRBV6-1,CASSEAMGGDEKLFF,TGTGCCAGCAGTGAAGCGATGGGGGGGGATGAAAAACTGTTTTTT
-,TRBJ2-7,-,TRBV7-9,CASSLQDVPSSYEQYF,TGTGCCAGCAGCTTACAGGACGTACCAAGCTCCTACGAGCAGTACTTC
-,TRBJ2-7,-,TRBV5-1,CASSDPGSSYEQYF,TGCGCCAGCAGTGATCCAGGGAGCTCCTACGAGCAGTACTTC
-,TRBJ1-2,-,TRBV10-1,CAPLRGRYGYTF,TGCGCACCCTTAAGGGGAAGGTATGGCTACACCTTC
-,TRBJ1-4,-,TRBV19,CASNNLRANEKLFF,TGTGCCAGTAATAACTTAAGGGCCAATGAAAAACTGTTTTTT
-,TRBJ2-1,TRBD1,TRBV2,CATQKDRGGFHEQFF,TGTGCCACCCAGAAGGACAGGGGGGGGTTCCATGAGCAGTTCTTC
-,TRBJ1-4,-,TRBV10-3,CAISESGRYNEKLFF,TGTGCCATCAGTGAGTCCGGGAGATATAATGAAAAACTGTTTTTT
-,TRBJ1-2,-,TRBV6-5,CASRLGQDYGYTF,TGTGCCAGCAGATTGGGACAAGACTATGGCTACACCTTC
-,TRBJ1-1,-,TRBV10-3,CATTRGMNTEAFF,TGTGCCACCACACGGGGTATGAACACTGAAGCTTTCTTT
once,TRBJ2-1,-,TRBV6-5,CASIGRASSYNEQFF,TGTGCCAGCATAGGACGGGCGAGCTCCTACAATGAGCAGTTCTTC
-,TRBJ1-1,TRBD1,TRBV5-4,CASSLAPTGGFYTEAFF,TGTGCCAGCAGCTTGGCCCCGACAGGGGGCTTTTATACTGAAGCTTTCTTT
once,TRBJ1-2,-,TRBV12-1,CASSFEESTPAGVVGYTF,TGTGCCAGCAGCTTTGAGGAGTCCACCCCGGCAGGTGTCGTAGGCTACACCTTC
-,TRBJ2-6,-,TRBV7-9,CASSSRLGLGANVLTF,TGTGCCAGCAGCTCTCGTTTGGGGTTGGGGGCCAACGTCCTGACTTTC
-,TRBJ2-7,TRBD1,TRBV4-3,CASSPGTGDYEQYF,TGCGCCAGCAGCCCCGGGACAGGGGACTACGAGCAGTACTTC
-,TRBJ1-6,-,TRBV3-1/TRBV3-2,CASSQEKGYNSPLHF,TGTGCCAGCAGCCAAGAGAAGGGTTATAATTCACCCCTCCACTTT
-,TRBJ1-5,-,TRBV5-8,CASSLPGTLYQPQHF,TGTGCCAGCAGCTTACCCGGGACCCTCTATCAGCCCCAGCATTTT
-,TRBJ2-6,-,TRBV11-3,CASSWELQVIGANVLTF,TGTGCCAGCAGCTGGGAGCTACAGGTAATTGGGGCCAACGTCCTGACTTTC
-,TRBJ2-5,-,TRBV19,CATEAETQYF,TGTGCCACTGAGGCGGAGACCCAGTACTTC
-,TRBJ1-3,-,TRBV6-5,CASRDPSSGNTIYF,TGTGCCAGCAGGGACCCTTCCTCTGGAAACACCATATATTTT
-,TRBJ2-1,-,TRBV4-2,CASSQDSGDVYNEQFF,TGTGCCAGCAGCCAAGATTCGGGGGACGTTTACAATGAGCAGTTCTTC
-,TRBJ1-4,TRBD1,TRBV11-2,CASSADRGLTNEKLFF,TGTGCCAGCAGCGCGGACAGGGGGTTAACTAATGAAAAACTGTTTTTT
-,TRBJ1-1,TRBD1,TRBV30,CAWDRGTEAFF,TGTGCCTGGGACAGGGGGACTGAAGCTTTCTTT
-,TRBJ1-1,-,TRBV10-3,CAISVKGNTEAFF,TGTGCCATCAGTGTAAAGGGGAACACTGAAGCTTTCTTT
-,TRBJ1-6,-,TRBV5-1,CASSLGTSRAPLHF,TGCGCCAGCAGCTTGGGGACCTCCCGGGCACCCCTCCACTTT
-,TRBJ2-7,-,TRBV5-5,CASSLVGYEQYF,TGTGCCAGCAGCTTAGTGGGATACGAGCAGTACTTC
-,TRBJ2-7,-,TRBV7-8,CASSGGLYEQYF,TGTGCCAGCAGCGGGGGTCTTTACGAGCAGTACTTC
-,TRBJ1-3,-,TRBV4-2,CASSQDLRVSRTSGNTIYF,TGTGCCAGCAGCCAAGACTTAAGGGTGTCACGAACCTCTGGAAACACCATATATTTT
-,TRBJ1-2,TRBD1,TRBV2,CASSEGRQGNGYTF,TGTGCCAGCAGTGAGGGAAGACAGGGCAATGGCTACACCTTC
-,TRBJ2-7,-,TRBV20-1,CSAGGPYEQYF,TGCAGTGCTGGGGGGCCGTACGAGCAGTACTTC
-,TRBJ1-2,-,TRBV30,CAWSIGVGYTF,TGTGCCTGGAGTATAGGGGTTGGCTACACCTTC
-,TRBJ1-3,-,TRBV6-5,CARRQPSNEGATIYF,TGTGCCAGAAGACAGCCATCTAACGAAGGCGCCACCATATATTTT
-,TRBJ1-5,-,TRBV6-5,CASSYTWGVSNQPQHF,TGTGCCAGCAGTTACACTTGGGGGGTTAGCAATCAGCCCCAGCATTTT
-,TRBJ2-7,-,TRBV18,CASSPSILGSSYEQYF,TGTGCCAGCTCACCATCCATTCTCGGGTCTTCCTACGAGCAGTACTTC
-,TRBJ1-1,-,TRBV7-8,CASSLDSSDTEAFF,TGTGCCAGCAGCTTGGACAGTTCGGACACTGAAGCTTTCTTT
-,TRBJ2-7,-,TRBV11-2,CASSSPQDRRSSYEQYF,TGTGCCAGCAGCTCCCCCCAAGACAGGAGATCTTCCTACGAGCAGTACTTC
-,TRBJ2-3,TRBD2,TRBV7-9,CASSSWTSGGTDTQYF,TGTGCCAGCAGCTCCTGGACTAGCGGGGGCACAGATACGCAGTATTTT
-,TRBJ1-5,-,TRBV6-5,CASRVGAGNQPQHF,TGTGCCAGCAGAGTAGGGGCGGGCAATCAGCCCCAGCATTTT
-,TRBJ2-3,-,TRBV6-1,CASSDAGFPITDTQYF,TGTGCCAGCAGTGACGCCGGTTTTCCTATCACAGATACGCAGTATTTT
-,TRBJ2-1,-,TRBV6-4,CASSEGRSPGSEQFF,TGTGCCAGCAGTGAAGGTCGCTCCCCGGGGAGTGAGCAGTTCTTC
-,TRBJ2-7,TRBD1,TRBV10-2,CASSETGGYEQYF,TGCGCCAGCAGTGAGACAGGGGGATACGAGCAGTACTTC
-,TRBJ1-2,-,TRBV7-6,CASSLQGHYGYTF,TGTGCCAGCAGCCTACAGGGTCACTATGGCTACACCTTC
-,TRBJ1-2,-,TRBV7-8,CASSLRTTADGYTF,TGTGCCAGCAGCTTACGGACGACAGCCGATGGCTACACCTTC
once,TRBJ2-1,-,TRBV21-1,CASSKGSLAAEGYNEQFF,TGTGCCAGCAGCAAAGGTAGCCTAGCGGCGGAAGGTTACAATGAGCAGTTCTTC
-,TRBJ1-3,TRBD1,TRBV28,CASSSTGGSGNTIYF,TGTGCCAGCAGCTCTACAGGGGGGTCTGGAAACACCATATATTTT
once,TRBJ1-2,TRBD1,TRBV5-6,CASSPTGWGYGYTF,TGTGCCAGCAGCCCGACAGGGTGGGGCTATGGCTACACCTTC
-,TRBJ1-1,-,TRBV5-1,CASGQDRDTEAFF,TGCGCCAGCGGCCAAGATCGGGACACTGAAGCTTTCTTT
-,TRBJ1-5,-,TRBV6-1,CASSEGRNQPQHF,TGTGCCAGCAGTGAAGGGAGGAATCAGCCCCAGCATTTT
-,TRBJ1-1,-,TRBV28,CASKDGNTEAFF,TGTGCCAGCAAAGACGGGAACACTGAAGCTTTCTTT
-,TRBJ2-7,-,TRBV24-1,CATSDARDIGKQYF,TGTGCCACCAGTGATGCCCGGGACATAGGCAAGCAGTACTTC
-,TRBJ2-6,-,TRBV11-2,CASRYDGQYKSSGANVLTF,TGTGCCAGCAGATACGATGGACAGTATAAGAGCTCTGGGGCCAACGTCCTGACTTTC